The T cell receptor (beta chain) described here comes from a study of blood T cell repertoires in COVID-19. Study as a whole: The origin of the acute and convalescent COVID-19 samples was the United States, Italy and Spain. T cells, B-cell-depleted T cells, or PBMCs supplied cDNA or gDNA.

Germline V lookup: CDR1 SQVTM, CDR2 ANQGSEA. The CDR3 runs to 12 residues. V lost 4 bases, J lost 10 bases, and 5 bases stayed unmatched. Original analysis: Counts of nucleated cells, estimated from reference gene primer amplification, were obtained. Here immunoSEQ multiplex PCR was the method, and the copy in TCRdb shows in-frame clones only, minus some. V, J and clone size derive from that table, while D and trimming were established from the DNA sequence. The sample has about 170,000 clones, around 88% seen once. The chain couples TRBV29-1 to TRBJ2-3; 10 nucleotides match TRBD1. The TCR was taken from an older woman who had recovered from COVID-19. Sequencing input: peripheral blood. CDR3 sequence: CSVGDRGRAQYF. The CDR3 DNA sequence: TGCAGCGTTGGGGACAGGGGAAGGGCGCAGTATTTT.